These 21 T cell receptor beta chains came from one sample sequenced in a study of shared clonotypes between healthy human individuals. The protocol was immunoSEQ multiplex PCR, while the TCRdb copy is restricted to in-frame clones and leaves out a portion. This table has fewer than 550,000 clones, about three quarters appearing once. Sequenced: PBMCs. These receptors all stem from a woman aged 40 to 49 in good health. Some clones in this sample may be carry-over from other donors' samples.

The table lists this clone with a few counts. V and J are TRBV4-3 and TRBJ1-2, with D possibly TRBD1 on 5 matching bases. The CDR3 sequence is 13 residues long. CDR1 and CDR2 (germline): LGHNA, YSLEER. V was shortened by 0 bases and J by 8 bases, with 10 bases between the two germline ends. The CDR3 spells CASSQEPRTGYTF. CDR3 sequence (DNA): TGCGCCAGCAGCCAAGAACCTAGGACAGGCTACACCTTC.

This rearrangement joins TRBV2 to TRBJ1-4; tentative D call: TRBD1 (6 bases). From germline, CDR1 is SNHLY and CDR2 FYNNEI. V was shortened by 3 bases and J by 0 bases, with 14 bases between the two germline ends. The CDR3 length is 17 residues. CDR3 sequence (DNA): TGTGCCAGCAGTGACCGGGGACACGGGACAACTAATGAAAAACTGTTTTTT. Amino acid sequence: CASSDRGHGTTNEKLFF.

The rearrangement uses TRBV5-4 and TRBJ2-5; 12 bases map to TRBD2. In germline, CDR1 is SGHNT, CDR2 YYREEE (reference sequence). Unmatched junction bases numbered 4, after V lost 6 bases and J lost 4 bases. This CDR3 spans 14 amino acids. The chain's CDR3 is CASTPSGRGETQYF. CDR3 coding DNA: TGTGCCAGCACTCCTAGCGGGAGGGGAGAGACCCAGTACTTC.

CDR3 DNA: TGTGCCAGCAGTTTTAGCGGAATTTTCTACGAGCAGTACTTC. This sequence encodes CASSFSGIFYEQYF. The chain links TRBV28 to TRBJ2-7, with D perhaps TRBD2 (6 bases). The germline gives CDR1 MDHEN, CDR2 SYDVKM. V lost 3 bases and J lost 3, with 12 bases in between. The CDR3 is made up of 14 amino acids.

The chain has TRBV9 and TRBJ2-7; D not certain. V shed 0 bases and J shed 4 bases, with 8 bases lying between them. Germline CDR1 reads SGDLS; CDR2 reads YYNGEE. The CDR3 loop spans 13 amino acids. CDR3 sequence reads: CASSVGGFYEQYF. CDR3 nucleotide sequence: TGTGCCAGCAGCGTAGGTGGGTTTTACGAGCAGTACTTC.

The CDR3 protein is CASSQREGRNEQFF. In DNA form, the CDR3 reads TGTGCCAGCAGCCAGCGGGAGGGTCGGAATGAGCAGTTCTTC. The chain couples TRBV2 to TRBJ2-1, with TRBD2 identical over 10 bases. The CDR3 is made up of 14 amino acids. V lost 6 bases and J lost 7; bases outside the gene matches: 6. Looked up from germline, CDR1 is SNHLY and CDR2 is FYNNEI.

This clone occurred a few times. V gene TRBV30 combines with J gene TRBJ1-1; possible D gene TRBD1, 6 bases. There are 14 residues in the CDR3. Germline CDR1 GTSNPN, CDR2 SVGIG (reference sequence). V gave up 2 bases and J gave up 4 bases, with 14 bases separating them. The CDR3 reads CAWSSHRVGTEAFF. For the CDR3, the DNA is TGTGCCTGGAGTTCTCACAGGGTAGGCACTGAAGCTTTCTTT.

V gene TRBV30 combines with J gene TRBJ1-1; D uncertain. The CDR3 has 12 residues. Germline lookup yields CDR1 GTSNPN and CDR2 SVGIG (reference sequence). Trimming took 2 bases from V and 0 from J, leaving 4 bases between them. The CDR3 sequence: CAWSLLNTEAFF. The DNA for the CDR3 is TGTGCCTGGAGTCTATTGAACACTGAAGCTTTCTTT.

The rearrangement links TRBV18 to TRBJ2-7; 8 bases agree with TRBD1. The V segment lost 4 bases and the J segment 6 bases; nucleotides outside the gene matches: 11. There are 15 residues in the CDR3. The germline CDR1 and CDR2 sequences are KGHSH and LQKENI. The CDR3 is CASSREGQGWGEQYF. DNA of the CDR3: TGTGCCAGCTCACGTGAAGGACAGGGATGGGGCGAGCAGTACTTC.

This chain uses TRBV28 with TRBJ1-2, with 7 bases identical to TRBD1. CDR3 length: 15 amino acids. Unmatched junction bases numbered 11, after V lost 6 bases and J lost 4 bases. Germline lookup yields CDR1 MDHEN and CDR2 SYDVKM. CDR3 protein: CASSIPGQPTYGYTF. The CDR3 DNA reads as TGTGCCAGCAGCATCCCGGGACAGCCAACCTATGGCTACACCTTC.

V and J are TRBV28 and TRBJ2-1; TRBD2 might be the D (6 bases). The CDR3 consists of 14 residues. Trimming removed 6 bases at V and 8 bases at J, with 17 bases between. Germline CDR1 and CDR2: MDHEN and SYDVKM. The CDR3 loop is CASSRGTEFHEQFF. CDR3 nucleotide sequence: TGTGCCAGCAGCCGCGGGACGGAGTTTCATGAGCAGTTCTTC. Full variable domain (rest looked up from reference TRBV28 and TRBJ2-1): DVKVTQSSRYLVKRTGEKVFLECVQDMDHENMFWYRQDPGLGLRLIYFSYDVKMKEKGDIPEGYSVSREKKERFSLILESASTNQTSMYLCASSRGTEFHEQFFGPGTRLTVL.

This sequence joins TRBV4-2 and TRBJ2-1; D may be TRBD2 (6 bases). Trimming pared 0 bases from V and 5 bases from J, leaving 14 bases between. Germline assignment: CDR1 LGHNA and CDR2 YNFKEQ. The CDR3 is made up of 16 amino acids. The CDR3 loop reads CASSQDLRLGDNEQFF. In nucleotides, the CDR3 is TGTGCCAGCAGCCAAGATCTTCGACTAGGCGACAATGAGCAGTTCTTC.

In its sample, this clone was seen once. V usage is TRBV5-4 and J usage is TRBJ2-5, with D unresolved. V was shortened by 3 bases and J by 5 bases, with 11 bases between the two germline ends. Germline lookup yields CDR1 SGHNT and CDR2 YYREEE (reference sequence). This CDR3 is 13 amino acids long. The DNA of the CDR3 is TGTGCCAGCAGCTCAACGGCCCGGGAGACCCAGTACTTC. Amino acid sequence: CASSSTARETQYF. The whole variable domain, remainder taken from reference TRBV5-4 and TRBJ2-5, is ETGVTQSPTHLIKTRGQQVTLRCSSQSGHNTVSWYQQALGQGPQFIFQYYREEENGRGNFPPRFSGLQFPNYSSELNVNALELDDSALYLCASSSTARETQYFGPGTRLLVL.

The chain links TRBV5-8 to TRBJ2-3, with 8 bases that match TRBD1. V was pared by 3 bases and J by 2 bases, with 5 bases of the junction left unmatched. Germline V CDR1 and CDR2: SGHTS, YDEGEE. This CDR3 spans 15 amino acids. CDR3 sequence: CASSSGQGNTDTQYF. The CDR3, as DNA: TGTGCCAGCAGCTCCGGACAGGGAAACACAGATACGCAGTATTTT.

The chain carries TRBV28 and TRBJ2-2; D gene uncertain. The CDR3 runs 14 residues. The ends were cut back, 4 bases at V and 6 bases at J, with 12 bases in the middle. Germline assignment: CDR1 MDHEN and CDR2 SYDVKM. The CDR3 loop reads CASSSPSLSGELFF. In nucleotides, the CDR3 is TGTGCCAGCAGTTCCCCTAGTCTGTCCGGGGAGCTGTTTTTT.

This chain links TRBV5-1 with TRBJ2-3; D gene uncertain. The CDR3 covers 14 residues. CDR1 SGHRS and CDR2 YFSETQ come from the germline V gene. With 0 bases removed from V and 2 bases from J, the gap between germline ends came to 7 bases. The CDR3 protein is CASSLAQLTDTQYF. CDR3 DNA sequence: TGCGCCAGCAGCTTGGCTCAGCTCACAGATACGCAGTATTTT.

This chain links TRBV28 with TRBJ2-3; the match to TRBD2 covers 10 bases. Germline CDR1 reads MDHEN; CDR2 reads SYDVKM. The V gene end was trimmed by 6 bases and the J gene end by 2 bases; junction bases not matched to a gene: 5. The length of the CDR3 is 15 residues. In DNA form, the CDR3 reads TGTGCCAGCAGCGTAGCGGGAGGACACACAGATACGCAGTATTTT. Translating gives CASSVAGGHTDTQYF.

This clone was counted a few times. The chain uses TRBV28 and TRBJ1-5; D unclear. This CDR3 is built from 14 residues. The V and J ends lost 4 bases and 3 bases respectively, with 10 bases between them. Germline CDR1 reads MDHEN; CDR2 reads SYDVKM. In DNA, the CDR3 is TGTGCCAGCAGTTACAGAAGGCTCAATCAGCCCCAGCATTTT. Its protein is CASSYRRLNQPQHF.

The chain carries TRBV6-5 and TRBJ2-5, with D possibly matching TRBD2 (6 bases). Per germline, CDR1 MNHEY and CDR2 SVGAGI. The CDR3 totals 16 residues. The V end lost 0 bases, the J end lost 1 base, and 12 bases lay between the germline ends. This chain's CDR3 is CASSYSFSGLQETQYF. Written as DNA, the CDR3 is TGTGCCAGCAGTTACTCCTTTAGCGGCCTCCAAGAGACCCAGTACTTC.

The V call is TRBV9, the J call TRBJ2-2, with TRBD2 identical over 7 bases. Germline-derived CDR1 and CDR2 are SGDLS and YYNGEE. CDR3 length: 14 amino acids. J gave up 7 bases and V 0 bases, and 3 bases lay outside the gene matches. CDR3 protein: CASSVAAGVGELFF. DNA of the CDR3: TGTGCCAGCAGCGTAGCCGCGGGAGTCGGGGAGCTGTTTTTT.

This clone came up once. V usage is TRBV5-1 and J usage is TRBJ2-7; TRBD2 matches 11 bases. Germline CDR1 and CDR2: SGHRS and YFSETQ. The V gene end was trimmed by 2 bases and the J gene end by 1 base; junction bases not matched to a gene: 2. This CDR3 contains 15 residues. CDR3 in amino acids: CASSLLAGDSYEQYF. For the CDR3, the DNA is TGCGCCAGCAGCTTACTAGCGGGAGATTCCTACGAGCAGTACTTC.